There are a few counts of the clone carrying this T cell receptor beta chain. The antigen remains undetermined. These data originate in a study of response to subunit inactivated influenza vaccine. Overall study findings and caveats: Few new T cells, the authors suggested, are recruited by each seasonal influenza vaccination.

One entry per CDR3 protein, called by TCRdb with MiXCR from the RT-PCR reads. The table lists roughly 540,000 distinct CDR3 sequences, roughly a quarter of them singletons. These data were also reused for a study on T cells expressing NK-cell markers. That investigation notes: As the method of synthesis, 5'RACE template switching with UMIs yielded TCR beta cDNA. The authors derived TCR beta repertoires from sorted CD3+CD56+NKG2C+, CD3+CD56+NKG2C- and CD3+CD56-NKG2C+ T cells.

The clonotype was recovered from a man aged 50-60 years who received an inactivated influenza vaccine. The sample consisted of CD4+ T cells sorted from PBMCs, taken about 12 days after vaccination.

In nucleotides, the CDR3 is TGTGCCAGCAGTTCGGACAGGGCAGGCCTTACGCAGTATTTT. It encodes CASSSDRAGLTQYF. The chain is built from TRBV27 and TRBJ2-3; TRBD1 matches 8 bases. This CDR3 is 14 amino acids long. Germline V gene data show CDR1 as MNHEY and CDR2 as SMNVEV (reference sequence). V was pared by 4 bases and J by 8 bases, with 8 bases of the junction left unmatched.